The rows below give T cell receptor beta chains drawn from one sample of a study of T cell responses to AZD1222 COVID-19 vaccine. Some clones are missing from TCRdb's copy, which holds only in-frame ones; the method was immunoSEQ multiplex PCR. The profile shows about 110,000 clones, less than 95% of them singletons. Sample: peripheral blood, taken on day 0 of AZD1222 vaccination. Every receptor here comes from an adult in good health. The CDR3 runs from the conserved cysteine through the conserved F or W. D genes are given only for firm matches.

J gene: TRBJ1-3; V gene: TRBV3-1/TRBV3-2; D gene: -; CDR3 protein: CASSPGRLNTIYF; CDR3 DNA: TGTGCCAGCAGCCCTGGACGGCTAAACACCATATATTTT
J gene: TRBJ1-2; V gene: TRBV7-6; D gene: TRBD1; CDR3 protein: CASSPGQGSGGYTF; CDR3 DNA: TGTGCCAGCAGCCCGGGACAGGGTTCCGGTGGCTACACCTTC
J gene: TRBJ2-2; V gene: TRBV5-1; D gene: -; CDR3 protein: CASSLAPPVNTGELFF; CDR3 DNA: TGCGCCAGCAGCTTGGCCCCGCCGGTGAACACCGGGGAGCTGTTTTTT
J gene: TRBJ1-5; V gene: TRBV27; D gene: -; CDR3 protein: CASSLTWGPERQPQHF; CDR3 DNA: TGTGCCAGCAGTTTAACATGGGGGCCAGAAAGGCAGCCCCAGCATTTT
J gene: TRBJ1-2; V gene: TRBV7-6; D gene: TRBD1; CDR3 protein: CASSLARGQVNYGYTF; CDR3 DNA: TGTGCCAGCAGCTTAGCGCGGGGACAGGTTAACTATGGCTACACCTTC
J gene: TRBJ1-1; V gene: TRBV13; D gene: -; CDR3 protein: CASSLDRAEAFF; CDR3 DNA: TGTGCCAGCAGCTTAGACCGGGCTGAAGCTTTCTTT
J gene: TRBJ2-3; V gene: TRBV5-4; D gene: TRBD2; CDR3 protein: CASSSWLAGADTQYF; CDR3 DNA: TGTGCCAGCAGCTCCTGGTTAGCGGGGGCTGATACGCAGTATTTT
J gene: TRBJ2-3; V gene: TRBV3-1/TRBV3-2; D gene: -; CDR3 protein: CASSHPSGGTDTQYF; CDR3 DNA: TGTGCCAGCAGCCATCCCTCTGGGGGCACAGATACGCAGTATTTT
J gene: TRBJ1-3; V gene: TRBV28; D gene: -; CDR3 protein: CASAGHRSGNTIYF; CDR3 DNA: TGTGCCAGCGCCGGACATCGCTCTGGAAACACCATATATTTT
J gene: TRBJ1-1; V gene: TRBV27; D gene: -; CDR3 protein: CASSLGPGTEAFF; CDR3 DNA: TGTGCCAGCAGTCTGGGACCGGGAACTGAAGCTTTCTTT
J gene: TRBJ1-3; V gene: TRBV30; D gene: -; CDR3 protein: CAWSVGGLSGNTIYF; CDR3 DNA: TGTGCCTGGAGTGTGGGCGGGTTATCTGGAAACACCATATATTTT
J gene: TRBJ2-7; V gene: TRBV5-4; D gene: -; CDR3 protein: CASSLERDSYEQYF; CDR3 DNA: TGTGCCAGCAGCTTGGAAAGGGACTCCTACGAGCAGTACTTC
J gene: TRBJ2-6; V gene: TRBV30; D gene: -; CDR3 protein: CAWSLGGLLSGANVLTF; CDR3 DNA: TGTGCCTGGAGCCTAGGGGGTCTACTCTCTGGGGCCAACGTCCTGACTTTC
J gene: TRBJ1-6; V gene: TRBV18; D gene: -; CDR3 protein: CASSPGEGGQSPLHF; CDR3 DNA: TGTGCCAGCTCACCCGGCGAGGGGGGGCAATCACCCCTCCACTTT
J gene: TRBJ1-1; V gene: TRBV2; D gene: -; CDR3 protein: CASSKDIIAFF; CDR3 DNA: TGTGCCAGCAGCAAGGACATAATAGCTTTCTTT
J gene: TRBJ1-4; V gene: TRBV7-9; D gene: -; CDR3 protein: CASTSRGAGEKLFF; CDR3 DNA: TGTGCCAGCACCTCGCGAGGGGCTGGAGAAAAACTGTTTTTT
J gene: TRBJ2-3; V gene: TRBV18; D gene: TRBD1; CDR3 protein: CASSPSRDRELHTDTQYF; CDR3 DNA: TGTGCCAGCTCACCGTCCCGGGACAGGGAATTACACACAGATACGCAGTATTTT
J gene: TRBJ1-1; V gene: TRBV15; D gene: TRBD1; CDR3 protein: CATSSATQGPNTEAFF; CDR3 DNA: TGTGCCACCAGCAGTGCGACACAGGGGCCGAACACTGAAGCTTTCTTT
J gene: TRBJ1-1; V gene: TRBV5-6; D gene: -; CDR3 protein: CASSLAGQLSSDTEAFF; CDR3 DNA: TGTGCCAGCAGCTTGGCCGGACAGCTTTCGTCGGACACTGAAGCTTTCTTT
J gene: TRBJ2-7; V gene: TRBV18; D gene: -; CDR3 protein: CASSPPGPTYEQYF; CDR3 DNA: TGTGCCAGCTCACCACCGGGTCCTACCTACGAGCAGTACTTC
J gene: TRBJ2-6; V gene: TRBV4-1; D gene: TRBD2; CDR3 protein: CASSQAGTRLSGANVLTF; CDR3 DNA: TGCGCCAGCAGCCAAGCCGGGACTAGACTCTCTGGGGCCAACGTCCTGACTTTC
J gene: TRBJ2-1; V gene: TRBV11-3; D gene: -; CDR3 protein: CASSLNEQFF; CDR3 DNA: TGTGCCAGCAGCCTTAATGAGCAGTTCTTC
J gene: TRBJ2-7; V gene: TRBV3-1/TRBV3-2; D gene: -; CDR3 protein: CASSRGGAHGEQYF; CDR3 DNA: TGTGCCAGCAGCCGGGGTGGGGCACACGGCGAGCAGTACTTC
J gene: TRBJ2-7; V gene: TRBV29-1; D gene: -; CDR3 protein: CSVYIDYEQYF; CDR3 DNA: TGCAGCGTTTATATTGACTACGAGCAGTACTTC
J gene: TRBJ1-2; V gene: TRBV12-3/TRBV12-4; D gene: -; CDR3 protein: CASSLSRYYGYTF; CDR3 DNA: TGTGCCAGCAGTTTGTCCAGATACTATGGCTACACCTTC
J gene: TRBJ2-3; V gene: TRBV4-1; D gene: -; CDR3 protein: CASSQGAGSTDTQYF; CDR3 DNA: TGCGCCAGCAGCCAAGGTGCCGGGTCCACAGATACGCAGTATTTT
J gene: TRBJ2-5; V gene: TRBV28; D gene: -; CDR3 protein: CASSLYSPSTGQETQYF; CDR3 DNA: TGTGCCAGCAGTTTATATTCCCCCTCGACAGGTCAAGAGACCCAGTACTTC
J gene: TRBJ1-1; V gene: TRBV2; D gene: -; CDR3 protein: CASRSGPSGEAFF; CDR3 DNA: TGTGCCAGCAGGTCGGGACCCAGCGGTGAAGCTTTCTTT
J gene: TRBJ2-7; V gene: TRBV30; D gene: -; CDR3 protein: CAWASGQNEQYF; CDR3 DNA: TGTGCCTGGGCAAGCGGGCAGAACGAGCAGTACTTC
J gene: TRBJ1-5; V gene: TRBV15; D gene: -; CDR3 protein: CATSGTGARQPQHF; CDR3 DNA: TGTGCCACCAGCGGGACGGGGGCTCGACAGCCCCAGCATTTT
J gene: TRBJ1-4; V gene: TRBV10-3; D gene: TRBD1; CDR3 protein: CAIRGQGTNEKLFF; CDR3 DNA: TGTGCCATCAGGGGACAGGGAACTAATGAAAAACTGTTTTTT
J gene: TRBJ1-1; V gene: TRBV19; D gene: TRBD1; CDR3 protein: CASSLYRGMNTEAFF; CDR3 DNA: TGTGCCAGTAGTCTCTACAGGGGGATGAACACTGAAGCTTTCTTT